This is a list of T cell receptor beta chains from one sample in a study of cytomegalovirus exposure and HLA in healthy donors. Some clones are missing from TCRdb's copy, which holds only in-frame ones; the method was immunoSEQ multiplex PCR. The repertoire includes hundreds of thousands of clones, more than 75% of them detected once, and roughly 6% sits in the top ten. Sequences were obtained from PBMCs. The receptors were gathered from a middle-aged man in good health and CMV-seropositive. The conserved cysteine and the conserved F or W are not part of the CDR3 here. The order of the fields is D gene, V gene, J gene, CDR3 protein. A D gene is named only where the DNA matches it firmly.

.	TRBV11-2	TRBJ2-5	ASSLGGYFGYQETQY
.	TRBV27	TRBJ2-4	ASSLQGYGNIQY
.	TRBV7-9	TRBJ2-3	ASSYAAASTDTQY
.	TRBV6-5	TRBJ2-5	ASSYSGQSQETQY
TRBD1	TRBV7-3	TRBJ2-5	ASSFGPARGETQY
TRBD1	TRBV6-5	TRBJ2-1	ASSLSGGNEQF
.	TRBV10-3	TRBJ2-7	ATVNLADSYEQY
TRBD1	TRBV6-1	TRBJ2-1	ASSEGTGYNEQF
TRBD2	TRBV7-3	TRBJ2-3	ASSLGLAGGTDTQY
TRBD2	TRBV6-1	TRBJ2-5	ASCIAGGGQTQY
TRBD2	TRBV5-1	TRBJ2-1	ASRTSGRADNEQF
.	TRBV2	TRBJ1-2	ASSERGSFGYT
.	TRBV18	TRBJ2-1	ASSLGGRYEQF